This record looks at one TCR beta chain sequence and its context. Its antigen remains unidentified. The data stem from a study of cytomegalovirus exposure and HLA in healthy donors. This CDR3 has 20 residues. V was clipped by 1 base and J by 5 bases, with 27 bases between them. Germline assignment: CDR1 SGHTA and CDR2 FQGTGA. This PCR relied on a set of 60 Vbeta primers and 13 Jbeta primers. The repertoire was sequenced with immunoSEQ multiplex PCR; TCRdb's copy has only in-frame clones and lacks some. Among approximately 67,000 clones, 75% to 90% were seen once, and the ten largest hold roughly 12%. Study-wide results and caveats: High specificity and sensitivity for cytomegalovirus status were reported for the classifier.

The sample was PBMCs. The receptor was isolated from a woman younger than 45 in good health and CMV-seropositive. The chain is built from TRBV7-3 and TRBJ2-1; the D gene is possibly TRBD2 (6 bases). The DNA of the CDR3 is TGTGCCAGCAGCTTAAGGCGCCCCTTCCGGGAGAGGGCTTCCGACAATGAGCAGTTCTTC. This translates into CASSLRRPFRERASDNEQFF.